These 17 T cell receptor beta chains were all obtained from the same sample, sequenced in a study of T-cell memory formation after mild COVID-19. Using its own MiXCR run on the 5' RACE reads, TCRdb lists one record per CDR3 protein. Among 380,000 or so distinct CDR3 sequences listed, approximately 15% were seen once. What was sequenced was PBMCs or a T cell subset sorted from them (not recorded which). The receptors originated from a man between 18 and 29 years old who had mild COVID-19 (a few samples of this study predate the infection). Cell type and time point are not known.

V and J are TRBV7-9 and TRBJ1-2; D might be TRBD1 (6 bases). Trimming pared 5 bases from V and 5 bases from J, leaving 12 bases between. Looked up from germline, CDR1 is SEHNR and CDR2 is FQNEAQ (reference sequence). The CDR3 sequence is 13 residues long. The CDR3 sequence is CASSGRTAYGYTF. The DNA for the CDR3 is TGTGCCAGCAGCGGCCGGACAGCTTATGGCTACACCTTC.

The chain carries TRBV5-5 and TRBJ1-3; D gene unclear. From germline, CDR1 is SGHKS and CDR2 YYEKEE (reference sequence). The CDR3 runs 16 residues. V lost 2 bases, J lost 0 bases, and 12 bases lay in between. As DNA, the CDR3 is TGTGCCAGCAGCTTTGAGGTTGCGAGCTCTGGAAACACCATATATTTT. This codes for CASSFEVASSGNTIYF.

The chain couples TRBV7-9 to TRBJ1-2; TRBD1 matches at 7 bases. The CDR3 runs 13 residues. From germline, CDR1 is SEHNR and CDR2 FQNEAQ (reference sequence). With V trimmed by 7 bases and J by 4 bases, 6 bases remained unmatched. DNA of the CDR3: TGTGCCAGCACCATACAGGGGCTCTATGGCTACACCTTC. Protein product: CASTIQGLYGYTF.

V gene TRBV7-2 combines with J gene TRBJ1-5, with D possibly being TRBD1 (6 bases). This CDR3 contains 14 residues. Germline-derived CDR1 and CDR2 are SGHTA and FQGNSA. Trimming pared 4 bases from V and 4 bases from J, leaving 11 bases between. In nucleotides, the CDR3 is TGTGCCAGCAGCTCGGACAGAAGAAATCAGCCCCAGCATTTT. The encoded protein is CASSSDRRNQPQHF.

This rearrangement joins TRBV25-1 to TRBJ1-2; TRBD1 matches at 11 bases. CDR1 and CDR2 (germline): MGHDK, SYGVNS. With V trimmed by 6 bases and J by 8 bases, 2 bases remained unmatched. The CDR3 covers 12 residues. CDR3 in amino acids: CASRDRGQGYTF. As DNA, the CDR3 is TGTGCCAGCAGGGACAGGGGGCAGGGCTACACCTTC.

The CDR3 coding sequence is TGTGCCAGCAGCTTGGGATGGGGCCTAAATGAGCAGTTCTTC. It translates to CASSLGWGLNEQFF. This chain links TRBV5-5 with TRBJ2-1; D perhaps matches TRBD1 (5 bases). This CDR3 is 14 amino acids long. Deletions cut 0 bases from V and 7 bases from J, with 11 bases between. The germline CDR1 and CDR2 sequences are SGHKS and YYEKEE (reference sequence).

The chain has TRBV5-1 and TRBJ2-3; 9 nucleotides line up with TRBD1. The CDR3 is made up of 17 amino acids. Unmatched junction bases numbered 15, after V lost 4 bases and J lost 6 bases. Germline V CDR1 and CDR2: SGHRS, YFSETQ. CDR3 coding DNA: TGCGCCAGCAGCCCCGGGGACAGGGTGTATTTCGGGGATACGCAGTATTTT. Translating gives CASSPGDRVYFGDTQYF.

The chain combines TRBV6-5 with TRBJ2-5; TRBD2 aligns across 10 bases. V shed 6 bases and J 2 bases; nucleotides not matched to a gene: 9. The CDR3 consists of 16 residues. Germline assignment: CDR1 MNHEY and CDR2 SVGAGI. CDR3 loop: CASSTWGSGRQETQYF. CDR3 coding DNA: TGTGCCAGCAGCACCTGGGGTAGCGGGAGGCAAGAGACCCAGTACTTC.

This chain uses TRBV7-2 with TRBJ1-2; D may be TRBD1 (5 bases). The CDR3 is 14 amino acids. Germline V gene sequence: CDR1 SGHTA, CDR2 FQGNSA. V lost 0 bases to trimming and J lost 6 bases, with 11 bases between them. Here the CDR3 reads CASSLAVPGHGYTF. In nucleotides, the CDR3 is TGTGCCAGCAGCTTAGCGGTTCCGGGGCATGGCTACACCTTC.

This clonotype was seen many times. CDR3 nucleotides: TGTGCCAGCAGCCAAAGTGGACCCAATGAGCAGTTCTTC. Its protein is CASSQSGPNEQFF. V and J are TRBV14 and TRBJ2-1; D gene ambiguous. This CDR3 contains 13 residues. Trimming shortened V by 2 bases and J by 6 bases, and 8 bases separated the two germline ends. CDR1 and CDR2 (germline): SGHDN, FVKESK. Drawing the rest from reference TRBV14 and TRBJ2-1, the complete variable domain is EAGVTQFPSHSVIEKGQTVTLRCDPISGHDNLYWYRRVMGKEIKFLLHFVKESKQDESGMPNNRFLAERTGGTYSTLKVQPAELEDSGVYFCASSQSGPNEQFFGPGTRLTVL.

The chain uses TRBV2 and TRBJ1-1, with D uncertain. V was trimmed by 3 bases and J by 3 bases, leaving 11 bases between them. CDR1 SNHLY and CDR2 FYNNEI come from the germline V gene. CDR3 size: 14 residues. CDR3 in DNA: TGTGCCAGCAGTGATCTGGGGTCGGACACTGAAGCTTTCTTT. It translates to CASSDLGSDTEAFF.

This clonotype appeared a few times. The rearrangement joins TRBV11-2 to TRBJ1-5; D call uncertain. This CDR3 has 15 residues. The V and J ends lost 2 bases and 2 bases respectively, with 10 bases between them. Germline V gives CDR1 SGHAT, CDR2 FQNNGV. In DNA form, the CDR3 reads TGTGCCAGCAGCTTATGGGGTTTGGGCAATCAGCCCCAGCATTTT. Residues: CASSLWGLGNQPQHF.

This clonotype was recorded a few times. The V and J genes are TRBV7-2 and TRBJ2-2; 9 nucleotides match TRBD1. Germline V CDR1 and CDR2: SGHTA, FQGNSA. The CDR3 sequence is 16 residues long. Trimming cost V 5 bases and J 6 bases; bases outside gene matches: 10. This CDR3 reads CASSINRGLGAGELFF. Here the CDR3 DNA reads TGTGCCAGCAGCATAAACAGGGGGCTGGGGGCCGGGGAGCTGTTTTTT.

This clonotype appeared many times. The rearrangement links TRBV20-1 to TRBJ2-7, with no clear D. The CDR3 is 13 residues long. In germline, CDR1 is DFQATT, CDR2 SNEGSKA (reference sequence). V was shortened by 3 bases and J by 3 bases, with 12 bases between the two germline ends. DNA for the CDR3: TGCAGTGCTAGTACTCCAGCCGACTACGAGCAGTACGTC. Protein sequence: CSASTPADYEQYV.

CDR3 amino acids: CASSLGTGTYNEQFF. CDR3 nucleotide sequence: TGCGCCAGCAGCTTGGGGACAGGGACCTACAATGAGCAGTTCTTC. This chain links TRBV5-1 with TRBJ2-1, with TRBD1 matching 8 bases. Unmatched junction bases numbered 1, after V lost 0 bases and J lost 2 bases. This CDR3 comprises 15 residues. The V gene's germline CDR1 is SGHRS and CDR2 YFSETQ.

This clonotype was seen a handful of times. This chain uses TRBV7-9 with TRBJ1-4, with D perhaps matching TRBD1 (5 bases). Germline-derived CDR1 and CDR2 are SEHNR and FQNEAQ (reference sequence). The CDR3 has 16 residues. Trimming cost V 4 bases and J 3 bases, with 15 bases left between them. CDR3 nucleotide sequence: TGTGCCAGCAGCTCAGGGTCCCGCGGGGCTAATGAAAAACTGTTTTTT. It specifies CASSSGSRGANEKLFF.

This clonotype was seen repeatedly, ten times or more. The chain joins TRBV7-9 to TRBJ2-1; D possibly matches TRBD1 or TRBD2 (5 bases each). CDR3 length equals 11 residues. The germline V gene encodes CDR1 SEHNR and CDR2 FQNEAQ (reference sequence). The germline V and J ends were trimmed by 4 bases and 14 bases, with 12 bases remaining between them. In DNA, the CDR3 is TGTGCCAGCAGCTCAGGGAGCCGCAAGTTCTTC. It codes for CASSSGSRKFF.